This T cell receptor beta chain emerged from a study of beta chain features in type 1 diabetes. Study-wide context: Comparable age, gender and cell yields were observed in patients relative to healthy donors. All of the samples together had around 110,000,000 sorted cells examined. Overall study findings and caveats: The study found moderately but significantly shorter TCRB CDR3s in all four CD4+ subsets of Type 1 diabetes patients.

Sequencing targeted expressed TCRB transcripts, as all isolated RNA had been reverse transcribed. Assay: immunoSEQ multiplex PCR; the TCRdb copy retains only in-frame clones and omits some. The table includes approximately 90,000 clones, 30% to 40% detected once. Comment on this clone: Its antigen is not known.

The authors sorted CD4+ naive, central memory, regulatory and stem cell-like memory cells via CD45RO/CCR7/CD25/CD127/CD95/CD27. The sample was stem cell memory CD4+ T cells from blood. The TCR comes from a woman aged 18-29 years in good health.

DNA of the CDR3: TGTGCCAGCAGCCCCCGCGGCCGTTACTATGGCTACACCTTC. Translated, it gives CASSPRGRYYGYTF. The gene calls are TRBV7-9 and TRBJ1-2; unclear D gene. CDR3 size: 14 residues. CDR1 and CDR2 (germline): SEHNR, FQNEAQ (reference sequence). V was trimmed by 5 bases and J by 3 bases, leaving 13 bases between them.